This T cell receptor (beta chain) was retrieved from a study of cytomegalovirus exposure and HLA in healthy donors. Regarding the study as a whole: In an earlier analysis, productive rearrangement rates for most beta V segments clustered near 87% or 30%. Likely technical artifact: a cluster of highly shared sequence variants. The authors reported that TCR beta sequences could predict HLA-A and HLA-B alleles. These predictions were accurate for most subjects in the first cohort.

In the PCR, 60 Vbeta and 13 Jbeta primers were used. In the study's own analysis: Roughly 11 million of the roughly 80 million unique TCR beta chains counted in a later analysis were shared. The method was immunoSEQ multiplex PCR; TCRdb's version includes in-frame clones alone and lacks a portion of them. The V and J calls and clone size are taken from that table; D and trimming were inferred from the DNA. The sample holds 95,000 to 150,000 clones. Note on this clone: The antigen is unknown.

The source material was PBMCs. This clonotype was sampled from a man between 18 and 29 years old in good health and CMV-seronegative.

The CDR3 sequence is CASSSTGATGYGYTF. CDR3 sequence (DNA): TGCGCCAGCAGTTCGACAGGGGCCACAGGATATGGCTACACCTTC. The chain is built from TRBV5-1 and TRBJ1-2, with 8 nucleotides matching TRBD1. The J segment lost 5 bases and the V segment lost 5 bases, leaving 11 bases of the junction unmatched. Germline assignment: CDR1 SGHRS and CDR2 YFSETQ. This CDR3 has 15 residues.